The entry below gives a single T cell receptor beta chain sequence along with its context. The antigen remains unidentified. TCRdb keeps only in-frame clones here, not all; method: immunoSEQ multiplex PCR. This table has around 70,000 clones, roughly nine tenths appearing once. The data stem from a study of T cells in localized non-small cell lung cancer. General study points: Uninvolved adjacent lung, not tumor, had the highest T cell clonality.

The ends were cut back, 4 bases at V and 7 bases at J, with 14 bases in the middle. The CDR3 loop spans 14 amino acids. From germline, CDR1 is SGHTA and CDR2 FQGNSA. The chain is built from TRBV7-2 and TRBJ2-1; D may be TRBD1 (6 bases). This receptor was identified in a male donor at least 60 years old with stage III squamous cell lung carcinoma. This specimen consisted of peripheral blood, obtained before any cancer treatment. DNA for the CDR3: TGTGCCAGCAGCTCTTGGGGGCCGGGTAATGAGCAGTTCTTC. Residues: CASSSWGPGNEQFF.